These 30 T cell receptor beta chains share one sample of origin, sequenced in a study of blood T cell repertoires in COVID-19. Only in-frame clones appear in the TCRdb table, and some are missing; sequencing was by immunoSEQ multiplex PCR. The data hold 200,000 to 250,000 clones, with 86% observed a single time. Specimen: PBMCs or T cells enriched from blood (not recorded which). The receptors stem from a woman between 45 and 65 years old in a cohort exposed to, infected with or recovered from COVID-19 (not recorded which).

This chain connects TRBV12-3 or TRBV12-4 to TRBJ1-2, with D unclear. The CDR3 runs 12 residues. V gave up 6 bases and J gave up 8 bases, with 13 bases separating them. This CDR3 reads CASSPGRAGYTF. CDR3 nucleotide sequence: TGTGCCAGCAGCCCCGGGAGGGCGGGCTACACCTTC.

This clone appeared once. The CDR3 here is CASSTSGTGVSGNTIYF. The CDR3 DNA reads as TGTGCCAGCAGTACAAGCGGGACAGGGGTTTCTGGAAACACCATATATTTT. The rearrangement uses TRBV2 and TRBJ1-3, with 10 bases fitting TRBD1. CDR3 length equals 17 residues. Germline CDR1 and CDR2: SNHLY and FYNNEI. Trimming at V came to 5 bases and at J to 1 base, leaving 8 bases not matched to a gene.

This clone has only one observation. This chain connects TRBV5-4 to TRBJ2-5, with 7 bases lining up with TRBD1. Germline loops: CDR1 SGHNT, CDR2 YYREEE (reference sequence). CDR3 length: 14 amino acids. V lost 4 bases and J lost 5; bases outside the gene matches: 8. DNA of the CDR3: TGTGCCAGCAGCATAAGACAGGGAACGGAGACCCAGTACTTC. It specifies CASSIRQGTETQYF. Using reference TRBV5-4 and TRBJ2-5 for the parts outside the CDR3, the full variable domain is ETGVTQSPTHLIKTRGQQVTLRCSSQSGHNTVSWYQQALGQGPQFIFQYYREEENGRGNFPPRFSGLQFPNYSSELNVNALELDDSALYLCASSIRQGTETQYFGPGTRLLVL.

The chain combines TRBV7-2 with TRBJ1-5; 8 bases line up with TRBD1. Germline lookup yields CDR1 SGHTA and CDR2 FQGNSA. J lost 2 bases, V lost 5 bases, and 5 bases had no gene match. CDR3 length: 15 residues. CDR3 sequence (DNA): TGTGCCAGCAGCGTCAGGGGGCAGGGCAATCAGCCCCAGCATTTT. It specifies CASSVRGQGNQPQHF.

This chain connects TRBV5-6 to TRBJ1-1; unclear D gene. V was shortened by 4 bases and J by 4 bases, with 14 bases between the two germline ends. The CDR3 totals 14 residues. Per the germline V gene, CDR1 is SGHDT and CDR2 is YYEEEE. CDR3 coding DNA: TGTGCCAGCAGCCCAGATGGGTCTAGCACTGAAGCTTTCTTT. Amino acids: CASSPDGSSTEAFF.

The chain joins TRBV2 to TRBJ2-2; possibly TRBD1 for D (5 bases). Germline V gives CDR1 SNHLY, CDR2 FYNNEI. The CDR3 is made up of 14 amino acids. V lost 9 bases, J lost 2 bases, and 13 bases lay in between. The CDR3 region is CASSLGANTGELFF. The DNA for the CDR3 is TGTGCCAGTTCTCTTGGGGCTAACACCGGGGAGCTGTTTTTT.

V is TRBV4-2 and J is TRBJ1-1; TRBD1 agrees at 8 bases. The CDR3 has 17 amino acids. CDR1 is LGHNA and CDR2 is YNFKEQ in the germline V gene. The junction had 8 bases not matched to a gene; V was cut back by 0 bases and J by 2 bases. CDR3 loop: CASSQDFWDRINTEAFF. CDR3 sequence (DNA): TGTGCCAGCAGCCAAGATTTCTGGGACAGGATCAACACTGAAGCTTTCTTT.

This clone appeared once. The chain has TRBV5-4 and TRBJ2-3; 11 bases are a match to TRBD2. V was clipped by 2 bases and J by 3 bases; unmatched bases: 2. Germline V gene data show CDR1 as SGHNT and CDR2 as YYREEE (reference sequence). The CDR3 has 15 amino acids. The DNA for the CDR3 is TGTGCCAGCAGCTTAAGACTAGCGGGGACAGATACGCAGTATTTT. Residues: CASSLRLAGTDTQYF.

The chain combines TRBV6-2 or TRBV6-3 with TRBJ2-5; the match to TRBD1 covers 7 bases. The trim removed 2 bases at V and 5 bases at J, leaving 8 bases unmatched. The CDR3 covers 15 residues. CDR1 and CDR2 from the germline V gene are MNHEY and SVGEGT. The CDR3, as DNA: TGTGCCAGCAGTTACGGGACAGCCGCAAGTGAGACCCAGTACTTC. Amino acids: CASSYGTAASETQYF.

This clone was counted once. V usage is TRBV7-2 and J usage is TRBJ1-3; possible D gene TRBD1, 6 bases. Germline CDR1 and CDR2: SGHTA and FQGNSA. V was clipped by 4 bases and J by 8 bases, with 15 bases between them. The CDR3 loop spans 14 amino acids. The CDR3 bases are TGTGCCAGCAGCTCAGGGGAGGGGGGACACACCATATATTTT. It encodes CASSSGEGGHTIYF.

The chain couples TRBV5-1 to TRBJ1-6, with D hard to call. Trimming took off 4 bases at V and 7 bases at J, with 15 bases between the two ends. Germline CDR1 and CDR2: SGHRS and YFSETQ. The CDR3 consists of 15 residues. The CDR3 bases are TGCGCCAGCAGCCCTACCGACACGGGAAATTCACCCCTCCACTTT. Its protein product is CASSPTDTGNSPLHF.

The CDR3 DNA is TGTGCCAGCAGTGGAGGGACATGGGTAGGCTACAATGAGCAGTTCTTC. It yields the protein CASSGGTWVGYNEQFF. The V gene is TRBV25-1, the J gene TRBJ2-1; tentatively, D is TRBD1 (6 bases). V was cut by 4 bases and J by 3 bases, with 16 bases left in between. This CDR3 is 16 amino acids long. Germline values: CDR1 MGHDK, CDR2 SYGVNS.

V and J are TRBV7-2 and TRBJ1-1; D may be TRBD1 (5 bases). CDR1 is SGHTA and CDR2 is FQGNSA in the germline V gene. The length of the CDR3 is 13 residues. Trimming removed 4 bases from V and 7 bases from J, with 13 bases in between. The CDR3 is CASSWGLSREAFF. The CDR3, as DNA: TGTGCCAGCAGCTGGGGCCTGAGCCGTGAAGCTTTCTTT.

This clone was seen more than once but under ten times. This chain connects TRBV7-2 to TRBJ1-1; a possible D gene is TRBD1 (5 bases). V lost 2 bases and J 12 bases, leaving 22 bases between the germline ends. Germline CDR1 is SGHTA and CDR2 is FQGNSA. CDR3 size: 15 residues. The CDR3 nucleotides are TGTGCCAGCAGCTTACCACTAGCTTGGGACCGAGGAACTTTCTTT. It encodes CASSLPLAWDRGTFF.

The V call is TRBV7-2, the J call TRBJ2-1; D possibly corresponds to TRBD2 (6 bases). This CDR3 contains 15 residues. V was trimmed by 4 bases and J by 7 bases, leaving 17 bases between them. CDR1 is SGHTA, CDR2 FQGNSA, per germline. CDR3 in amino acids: CASSSGVARGNEQFF. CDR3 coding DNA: TGTGCCAGCAGCTCGGGGGTCGCCCGGGGGAATGAGCAGTTCTTC.

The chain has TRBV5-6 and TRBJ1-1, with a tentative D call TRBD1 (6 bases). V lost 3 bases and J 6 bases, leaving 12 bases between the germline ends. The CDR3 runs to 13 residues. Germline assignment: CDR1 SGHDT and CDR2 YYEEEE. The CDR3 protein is CASSSTAGAEAFF. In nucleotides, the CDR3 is TGTGCCAGCAGCTCGACGGCAGGGGCTGAAGCTTTCTTT. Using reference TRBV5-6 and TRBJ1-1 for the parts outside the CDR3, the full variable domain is DAGVTQSPTHLIKTRGQQVTLRCSPKSGHDTVSWYQQALGQGPQFIFQYYEEEERQRGNFPDRFSGHQFPNYSSELNVNALLLGDSALYLCASSSTAGAEAFFGQGTRLTVV.

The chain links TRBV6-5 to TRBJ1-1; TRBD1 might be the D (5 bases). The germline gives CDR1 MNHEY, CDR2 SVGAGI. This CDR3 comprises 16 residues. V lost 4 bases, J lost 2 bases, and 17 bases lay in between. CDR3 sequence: CASSFLKTRGNTEAFF. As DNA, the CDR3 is TGTGCCAGCAGTTTTCTCAAGACAAGGGGAAACACTGAAGCTTTCTTT.

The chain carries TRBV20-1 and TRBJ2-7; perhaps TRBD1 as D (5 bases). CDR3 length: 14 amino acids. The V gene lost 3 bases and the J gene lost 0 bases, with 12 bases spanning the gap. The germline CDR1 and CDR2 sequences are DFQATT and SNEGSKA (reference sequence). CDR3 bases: TGCAGTGCTAGTATCAGGGATAACTCCTACGAGCAGTACTTC. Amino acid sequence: CSASIRDNSYEQYF.

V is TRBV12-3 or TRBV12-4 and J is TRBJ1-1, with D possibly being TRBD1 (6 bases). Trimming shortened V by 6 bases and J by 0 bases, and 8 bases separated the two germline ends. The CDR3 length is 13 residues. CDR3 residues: CASRQGMNTEAFF. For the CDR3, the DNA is TGTGCCAGCAGGCAGGGGATGAACACTGAAGCTTTCTTT.

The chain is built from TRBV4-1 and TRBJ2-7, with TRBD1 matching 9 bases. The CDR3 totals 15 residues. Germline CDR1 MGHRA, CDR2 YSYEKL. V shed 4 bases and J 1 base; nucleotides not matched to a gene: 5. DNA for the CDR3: TGCGCCAGCAGCCCTTGGGACAGGGAGTCCTACGAGCAGTACTTC. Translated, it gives CASSPWDRESYEQYF.

This chain's CDR3 is CSVTSAEPYGYTF. DNA for the CDR3: TGCAGCGTCACCTCCGCGGAACCATATGGCTACACCTTC. V and J are TRBV29-1 and TRBJ1-2; D is uncertain. V lost 6 bases to trimming and J lost 5 bases, with 16 bases between them. The CDR3 runs 13 residues. Germline values: CDR1 SQVTM, CDR2 ANQGSEA.

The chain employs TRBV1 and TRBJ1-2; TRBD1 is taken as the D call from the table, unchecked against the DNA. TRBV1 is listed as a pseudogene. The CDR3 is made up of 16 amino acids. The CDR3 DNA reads TGCACCAGCAGCCAAGTCCGACAGGGGGCCAACTATGGCTACACCTTC. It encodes CTSSQVRQGANYGYTF.

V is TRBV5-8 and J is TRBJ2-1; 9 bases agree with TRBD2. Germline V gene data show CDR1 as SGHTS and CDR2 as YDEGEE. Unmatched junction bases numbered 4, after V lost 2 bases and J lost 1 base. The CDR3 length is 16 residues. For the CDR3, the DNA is TGTGCCAGCAGCTTCCGACTAGCGGCTTCCTACAATGAGCAGTTCTTC. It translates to CASSFRLAASYNEQFF.

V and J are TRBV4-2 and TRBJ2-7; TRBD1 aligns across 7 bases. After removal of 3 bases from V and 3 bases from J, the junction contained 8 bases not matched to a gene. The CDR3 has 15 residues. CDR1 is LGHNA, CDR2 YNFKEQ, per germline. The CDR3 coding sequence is TGTGCCAGCAGCCAGGAATACGACAGGGTCTACGAGCAGTACTTC. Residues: CASSQEYDRVYEQYF.

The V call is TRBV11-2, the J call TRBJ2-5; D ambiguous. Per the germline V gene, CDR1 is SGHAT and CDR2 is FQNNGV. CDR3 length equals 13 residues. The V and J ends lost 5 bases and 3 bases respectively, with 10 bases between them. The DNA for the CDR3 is TGTGCCAGCAGCCATGGCTTCAAAGAGACCCAGTACTTC. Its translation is CASSHGFKETQYF.

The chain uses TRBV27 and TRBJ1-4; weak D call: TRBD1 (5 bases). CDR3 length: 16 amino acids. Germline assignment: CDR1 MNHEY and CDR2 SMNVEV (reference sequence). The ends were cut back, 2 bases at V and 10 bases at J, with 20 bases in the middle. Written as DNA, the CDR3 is TGTGCCAGCAGTTTAACCCCAGGCGAAGGGGCAGGAAAACTGTTTTTT. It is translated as CASSLTPGEGAGKLFF.

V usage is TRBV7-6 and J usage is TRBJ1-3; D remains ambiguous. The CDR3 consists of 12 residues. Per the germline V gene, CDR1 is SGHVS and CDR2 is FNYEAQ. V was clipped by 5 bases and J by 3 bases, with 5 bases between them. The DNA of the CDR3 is TGTGCCAGCAGCATCAGTGGAAACACCATATATTTT. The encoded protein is CASSISGNTIYF.

As DNA, the CDR3 is TGTGCCAGCTCACCAGGGGCCTTAAATTCACCCCTCCACTTT. It is translated as CASSPGALNSPLHF. This chain joins TRBV18 and TRBJ1-6; D possibly corresponds to TRBD1 (5 bases). V lost 2 bases to trimming and J lost 7 bases, with 9 bases between them. This CDR3 has 14 residues. The V gene's germline CDR1 is KGHSH and CDR2 LQKENI.

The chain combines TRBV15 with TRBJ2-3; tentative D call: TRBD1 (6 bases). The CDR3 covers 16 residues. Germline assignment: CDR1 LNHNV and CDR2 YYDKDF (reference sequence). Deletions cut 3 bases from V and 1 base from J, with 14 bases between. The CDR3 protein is CATSRHLTGGTDTQYF. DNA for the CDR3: TGTGCCACCAGCAGGCACCTGACAGGCGGCACAGATACGCAGTATTTT.

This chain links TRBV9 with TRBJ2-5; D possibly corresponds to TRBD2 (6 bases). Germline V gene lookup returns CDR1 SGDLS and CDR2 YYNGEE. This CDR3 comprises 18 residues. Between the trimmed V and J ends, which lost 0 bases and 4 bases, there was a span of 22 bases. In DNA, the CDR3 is TGTGCCAGCAGCGTAGGTGGGGGGAGCTTAATCCGCGGAGAGACCCAGTACTTC. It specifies CASSVGGGSLIRGETQYF.